This T cell receptor beta chain derives from a study of Graves' ophthalmopathy and Graves' hyperthyroidism. General study points: For predicting ophthalmopathy progression, the model had roughly 70% sensitivity and 72% to 75% specificity. A majority of expanded thyroid clonotypes exceeding 0.001 frequency were likewise present in blood.

This clonotype showed up many times. What it binds is not known. Amplification of the TCR beta CDR3 regions used RNA transcripts (as template). Investigators did first-round RT-PCR with HTBI primers, then second-round multiplex PCR. MiXCR, run by TCRdb on the multiplex PCR reads, gives a single entry per CDR3 protein. The sample includes fewer than 650,000 distinct CDR3 sequences, 20% to 25% of them seen just once. The CDR3 sequence is 14 residues long. CDR1 is KGHSH and CDR2 is LQKENI in the germline V gene. The ends were cut back, 0 bases at V and 0 bases at J, with 5 bases in the middle. The chain has TRBV18 and TRBJ1-1; D not resolved. The sequence derives from a woman aged 18-29 years with stable Graves' hyperthyroidism. Some clones in this sample may be carry-over from other donors' samples. Sequencing was carried out using peripheral blood. The CDR3 sequence is CASSPPGLNTEAFF. CDR3 DNA sequence: TGTGCCAGCTCACCACCGGGCCTGAACACTGAAGCTTTCTTT.